This entry lists 7 T cell receptor beta chains sequenced from one sample in a study of T cell responses to AZD1222 COVID-19 vaccine. Data came from immunoSEQ multiplex PCR; TCRdb stores just in-frame clones and leaves some out. The sample yields some 130,000 clones, roughly 93% seen once. The sample in question was peripheral blood, obtained 28 days after the second AZD1222 dose. These TCRs come from an adult who received the AZD1222 COVID-19 vaccine.

There are a few counts of this clone. The chain combines TRBV7-3 with TRBJ2-1, with TRBD2 matching 7 bases. V trimming: 1 base; J trimming: 10 bases; junction bases outside the gene matches: 7. Germline CDR1 SGHTA, CDR2 FQGTGA. The CDR3 is 14 amino acids. The CDR3 loop is CASSLRGGSEEQFF. The CDR3 coding sequence is TGTGCCAGCAGCTTAAGGGGCGGGAGTGAAGAGCAGTTCTTC. Using reference TRBV7-3 and TRBJ2-1 for the parts outside the CDR3, the full variable domain is GAGVSQTPSNKVTEKGKYVELRCDPISGHTALYWYRQSLGQGPEFLIYFQGTGAADDSGLPNDRFFAVRPEGSVSTLKIQRTERGDSAVYLCASSLRGGSEEQFFGPGTRLTVL.

The chain links TRBV15 to TRBJ1-2; 9 bases agree with TRBD1. V trimming: 5 bases; J trimming: 8 bases; junction bases outside the gene matches: 6. Germline V CDR1 and CDR2: LNHNV, YYDKDF (reference sequence). The CDR3 consists of 13 residues. CDR3 DNA: TGTGCCACCAGCTTCCGGACAGGGGAGGGCTACACCTTC. It specifies CATSFRTGEGYTF.

In its sample, this clone was seen a few times. The chain is built from TRBV15 and TRBJ2-7; D possibly corresponds to TRBD2 (6 bases). In germline, CDR1 is LNHNV, CDR2 YYDKDF (reference sequence). V gave up 3 bases and J gave up 3 bases, with 15 bases separating them. This CDR3 is built from 15 residues. Here the CDR3 reads CATSRLWGLSYEQYF. The DNA for the CDR3 is TGTGCCACCAGCAGGCTGTGGGGACTTAGCTACGAGCAGTACTTC.

The chain has TRBV4-2 and TRBJ1-2, with a weak D call TRBD1 (5 bases). This CDR3 region has 13 residues. Germline V gene sequence: CDR1 LGHNA, CDR2 YNFKEQ. V was clipped by 3 bases and J by 8 bases, with 13 bases between them. The DNA for the CDR3 is TGTGCCAGCAGCCATCCCCAGGGCAGGGGCTACACCTTC. Translation gives CASSHPQGRGYTF.

CDR3 sequence: CSAFVNTEAFF. The CDR3 bases are TGCAGTGCTTTCGTGAACACTGAAGCTTTCTTT. This chain uses TRBV20-1 with TRBJ1-1; D unclear. CDR1 is DFQATT, CDR2 SNEGSKA, per germline (reference sequence). CDR3 length: 11 residues. V lost 5 bases, J lost 0 bases, and 4 bases lay in between.

V gene TRBV19 combines with J gene TRBJ1-1; 8 bases fit TRBD1. Trimming at V came to 7 bases and at J to 1 base, leaving 11 bases not matched to a gene. Germline loops: CDR1 LNHDA, CDR2 SQIVND (reference sequence). The CDR3 totals 16 residues. The CDR3 spells CASTRTGRFGNTEAFF. CDR3 DNA sequence: TGTGCCAGTACACGGACAGGGAGATTCGGGAACACTGAAGCTTTCTTT.

J is TRBJ2-1 and V is TRBV24-1; no clear D. Per germline, CDR1 KGHDR and CDR2 SFDVKD. Trimming pared 5 bases from V and 9 bases from J, leaving 16 bases between. There are 14 residues in the CDR3. The CDR3 sequence: CATSGIEPTTEQFF. As DNA, the CDR3 is TGTGCCACCAGTGGGATTGAGCCAACTACTGAGCAGTTCTTC.